This TCR beta chain is from a study of cytomegalovirus exposure and HLA in healthy donors. General study points: Some highly shared sequence variants likely arose as a pipeline artifact. In a later analysis, TCR association rates varied by HLA locus: DRB1 most, HLA-C fewest. According to the study, 160 or so TCR beta chains were cytomegalovirus-associated.

The sample holds one count of this clone. Its antigen is currently unknown. PCR primers comprised 60 Vbeta and 13 Jbeta primers. TCRdb's table, derived via immunoSEQ multiplex PCR, lists solely in-frame clones and lacks some. Among about 31,000 clones, 40% to 45% were seen once, and the ten largest hold roughly 2%. This CDR3 spans 14 amino acids. Trimming cost V 5 bases and J 0 bases, with 12 bases left between them. Germline V CDR1 and CDR2: SGHRS, YFSETQ. Input material: PBMCs. The source is a woman aged 50 to 65 in good health and CMV-seronegative. V gene TRBV5-1 combines with J gene TRBJ2-7; maybe TRBD2 (5 bases). CDR3 bases: TGCGCCAGCAGTATTTCGGACTCCTCCTACGAGCAGTACTTC. This sequence encodes CASSISDSSYEQYF.